This TCR beta chain is drawn from a study of early T cells in non-severe SARS-CoV-2 infection (dated by TCRdb to the early 2020s). Study-wide context: Because TCR sequencing relied on bulk RNA taken from unsorted whole blood, pairing of alpha and beta chains was not possible.

A case-control design nested within a healthcare worker cohort in London, UK, was used, with weekly nasopharyngeal swab PCR tests and blood sampling performed. Between 23 and 31 March 2020, the week of the UK lockdown, healthcare workers were enrolled and then followed up weekly for as long as 16 weeks. Receptor amplification or capture employed 5' RACE. The sequencer listed for this sample is NextSeq 500. To correct for sequencing error and PCR bias, the TCR library protocol tagged individual cDNA molecules with unique molecular identifiers. Sequencing covered both TCR alpha and beta chains, and within each sample the abundances of alpha and beta sequences were tightly co-correlated. For the original study's pipeline: V gene, J gene and CDR3 annotation of TCR sequences was performed with Decombinator V4. Expanded TCRs were defined as changing significantly between any two time points under a Poisson model with p below 0.0001. TCR abundances were normalised to the total number of TCRs sequenced per sample and expressed as counts per million. MAIT TCRs were defined by TRAV1-2 paired with TRAJ12, TRAJ20 or TRAJ33, and iNKT TCRs by TRAV10 paired with TRAJ18. VDJdb, accessed 1 November 2021, was searched for CMV, EBV and SARS-CoV-2 annotated TCRs, with TCRs annotated for multiple antigens excluded. In TCRdb, the public reads were trimmed at Q25 with fastp and aligned with MiXCR, with productive beta chains retained. A single entry per CDR3 protein holds the most common genes and DNA from its merged rows. The V and J calls, along with clone size, are taken from TCRdb and not from the paper's own processing. This sample holds roughly 68,000 distinct CDR3 sequences; roughly 5% were observed only once. The top ten clones comprise 4.9% of the sample.

This clonotype was found many times. Its antigen is not yet known. No much larger clonotype is one base removed from it; base qualities were not supplied. The germline V gene yields MGHRA for CDR1 and YSYEKL for CDR2. Cut back by 4 bases and 7 bases, the V and J ends lie 8 bases apart. Measured from the cysteine to the phenylalanine, the CDR3 is 12 residues long. Left in the record is the CDR3 DNA by itself, 36 bases read in frame from the first base. Broader findings and caveats from the paper: VDJdb matching was skewed toward anti-spike CD8 responses and likely underestimated virus-specific expansions, missing private and CD4 specificities.

Sequenced sample: whole blood. The chain uses TRBV4-1 and TRBJ2-1, with no D gene named confidently. This TCR came from an adult who was a healthcare worker with PCR-confirmed SARS-CoV-2 infection or an uninfected control (not recorded which). The sequenced DNA is TGCGCCAGCAGCCCGAAACTGAATGAGCAGTTCTTC. This yields the protein CASSPKLNEQFF.